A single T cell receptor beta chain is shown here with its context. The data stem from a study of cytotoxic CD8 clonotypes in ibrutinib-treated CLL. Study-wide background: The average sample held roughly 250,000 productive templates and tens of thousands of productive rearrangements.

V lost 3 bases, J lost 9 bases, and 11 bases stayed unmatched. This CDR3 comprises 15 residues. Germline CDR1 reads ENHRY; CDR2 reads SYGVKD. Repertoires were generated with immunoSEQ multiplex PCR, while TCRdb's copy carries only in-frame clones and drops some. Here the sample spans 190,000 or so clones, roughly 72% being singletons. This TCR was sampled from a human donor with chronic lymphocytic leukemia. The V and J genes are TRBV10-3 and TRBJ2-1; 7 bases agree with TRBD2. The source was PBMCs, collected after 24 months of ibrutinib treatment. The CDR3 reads CAISDPGLERFEQFF. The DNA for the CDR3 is TGTGCCATCAGTGACCCAGGACTAGAAAGGTTTGAGCAGTTCTTC.